One and the same sample provided the 20 T cell receptor beta chains below, sequenced in a study of molecular identifiers for immune sequencing clone quantification. A single record per CDR3 protein comes from TCRdb applying MiXCR to the PCR reads. This sample yields more than 50,000 distinct CDR3 sequences, of which about 19% are seen a single time; around 1.4% belongs to the top ten. Material: naive CD8+ T cells from blood, with Jurkat cell RNA spiked in. Subset meaning: FACS-sorted CD8+CD4-CCR7+CD45RA+ naive T cells. The receptors were sampled from a human donor in good health. Some libraries in this study had Jurkat cell RNA spiked in.

This clonotype was seen more than once but under ten times. This chain uses TRBV9 with TRBJ2-1; no clear D. Trimming shortened V by 2 bases and J by 3 bases, and 18 bases separated the two germline ends. The CDR3 consists of 17 residues. Looked up from germline, CDR1 is SGDLS and CDR2 is YYNGEE. For the CDR3, the DNA is TGTGCCAGCAGCGTTACGAGCGAGGCTCCATTCTACAATGAGCAGTTCTTC. This codes for CASSVTSEAPFYNEQFF.

This clonotype has ten or more counts. The rearrangement joins TRBV4-1 to TRBJ1-1; D uncertain. The CDR3 runs 12 residues. The V gene's germline CDR1 is MGHRA and CDR2 YSYEKL. The V gene lost 3 bases and the J gene lost 7 bases, with 9 bases spanning the gap. The CDR3 region has the DNA TGCGCCAGCAGCCATGGGAACGGTGAAGCTTTCTTT. Translated, it gives CASSHGNGEAFF.

This clonotype was observed many times. This chain joins TRBV5-5 and TRBJ2-7, with D hard to call. The germline V gene encodes CDR1 SGHKS and CDR2 YYEKEE (reference sequence). Trimming took 3 bases from V and 3 from J, leaving 13 bases between them. This CDR3 contains 14 residues. This CDR3 reads CASSWSATYYEQYF. The DNA for the CDR3 is TGTGCCAGCAGCTGGAGCGCTACCTACTACGAGCAGTACTTC.

Many counts were recorded for this clonotype. This chain's CDR3 is CASSQVLWSSGPTDTQYF. CDR3 DNA sequence: TGCGCCAGCAGCCAAGTTCTTTGGTCTAGCGGACCCACAGATACGCAGTATTTT. The genes are TRBV4-3 and TRBJ2-3; 7 nucleotides match TRBD2. The ends lost 1 base at V and 2 bases at J; junction bases unmatched: 12. The CDR3 length is 18 residues. Germline assignment: CDR1 LGHNA and CDR2 YSLEER.

At least ten counts were recorded for this clonotype. The rearrangement uses TRBV7-9 and TRBJ2-7; 11 positions match TRBD1. V lost 5 bases and J lost 0; bases outside the gene matches: 3. In germline, CDR1 is SEHNR, CDR2 FQNEAQ (reference sequence). The CDR3 has 15 residues. The CDR3 DNA reads as TGTGCCAGCAGCCCGGGACAGGGGGGCTCCTACGAGCAGTACTTC. Its protein is CASSPGQGGSYEQYF.

The rearrangement joins TRBV2 to TRBJ1-4, with D maybe TRBD1 (5 bases). This CDR3 spans 13 amino acids. Trimming took off 11 bases at V and 4 bases at J, with 14 bases between the two ends. CDR1 and CDR2 from the germline V gene are SNHLY and FYNNEI. CDR3 amino acids: CAGMRDGNEKLFF. The CDR3 coding sequence is TGTGCCGGCATGCGGGACGGTAATGAAAAACTGTTTTTT.

This clonotype occurred many times. The chain has TRBV6-1 and TRBJ2-1; 9 bases line up with TRBD1. Germline-derived CDR1 and CDR2 are MNHNS and SASEGT. CDR3 size: 16 residues. J lost 8 bases, V lost 2 bases, and 10 bases had no gene match. The CDR3 DNA reads TGTGCCAGCAGTGAAATAATCAACAGGGGGCATGATGAGCAGTTCTTC. It codes for CASSEIINRGHDEQFF.

This clonotype was seen a few times. The chain joins TRBV5-1 to TRBJ2-1; TRBD2 matches at 10 bases. With V trimmed by 0 bases and J by 4 bases, 16 bases remained unmatched. CDR3 length: 20 residues. Germline V gene data show CDR1 as SGHRS and CDR2 as YFSETQ. For the CDR3, the DNA is TGCGCCAGCAGCTTGGTCGGACACCCAGCGGGAGGGCCTAGTTACAATGAGCAGTTCTTC. Its translation is CASSLVGHPAGGPSYNEQFF.

This clonotype was recorded at least ten times. The gene calls are TRBV27 and TRBJ1-1; D call uncertain. The germline V gene encodes CDR1 MNHEY and CDR2 SMNVEV (reference sequence). V lost 5 bases to trimming and J lost 1 base, with 8 bases between them. The CDR3 has 13 amino acids. This CDR3 is CASSPPGNTEAFF. In DNA, the CDR3 is TGTGCCAGCAGTCCCCCAGGGAACACTGAAGCTTTCTTT.

This clonotype was observed many times. The rearrangement joins TRBV4-2 to TRBJ2-1; 7 bases fit TRBD2. Per germline, CDR1 LGHNA and CDR2 YNFKEQ. V was pared by 0 bases and J by 9 bases, with 20 bases of the junction left unmatched. The CDR3 runs to 19 residues. CDR3 region: CASSQDGVYVLAQKVEQFF. CDR3 DNA: TGTGCCAGCAGCCAAGATGGAGTTTATGTACTAGCGCAGAAAGTTGAGCAGTTCTTC.

Notes on this clonotype: A much more abundant neighbour one base away suggests this may be a read error. V usage is TRBV7-8 and J usage is TRBJ2-5; maybe TRBD2 (6 bases). Germline values: CDR1 SGHVS, CDR2 FQNEAQ. The CDR3 is 16 amino acids. CDR3 sequence reads: CASTHGGRVFKETRYF. CDR3 nucleotides: TGTGCCAGCACCCACGGGGGTCGTGTCTTCAAAGAGACCCGGTACTTC.

This clonotype was seen at least ten times. The chain combines TRBV5-1 with TRBJ1-1; D not resolved. V gave up 5 bases and J gave up 3 bases, with 14 bases separating them. Per the germline V gene, CDR1 is SGHRS and CDR2 is YFSETQ. The CDR3 runs to 14 residues. The CDR3 here is CASRAVPRDTEAFF. The DNA of the CDR3 is TGCGCCAGCAGAGCTGTACCCAGAGACACTGAAGCTTTCTTT. The full variable domain, its missing parts supplied by reference TRBV5-1 and TRBJ1-1, is KAGVTQTPRYLIKTRGQQVTLSCSPISGHRSVSWYQQTPGQGLQFLFEYFSETQRNKGNFPGRFSGRQFSNSRSEMNVSTLELGDSALYLCASRAVPRDTEAFFGQGTRLTVV.

This clonotype was detected ten times or more. The chain employs TRBV7-9 and TRBJ1-1; possible D gene TRBD1, 5 bases. Trimming took 5 bases from V and 1 from J, leaving 14 bases between them. This CDR3 comprises 15 residues. Germline loops: CDR1 SEHNR, CDR2 FQNEAQ (reference sequence). The chain's CDR3 is CASSVPGLQNTEAFF. As DNA, the CDR3 is TGTGCCAGCAGCGTGCCGGGACTCCAGAACACTGAAGCTTTCTTT.

This clonotype showed up many times. Here the CDR3 DNA reads TGTGCCAGCACTCGGACAGGGAAGACTGAAGCTTTCTTT. Its translation is CASTRTGKTEAFF. The chain has TRBV12-3 or TRBV12-4 and TRBJ1-1; 8 bases are shared with TRBD1. This CDR3 is built from 13 residues. With 7 bases clipped from V and 5 bases from J, the junction kept 6 bases outside the gene matches.

This clonotype was recorded at least ten times. CDR3 in DNA: TGTGCTATCGGGGAGTCTTCCGGGGCCAACGTCCTGACTTTC. Protein: CAIGESSGANVLTF. The chain employs TRBV30 and TRBJ2-6, with a weak D call TRBD2 (5 bases). Germline assignment: CDR1 GTSNPN and CDR2 SVGIG (reference sequence). The length of the CDR3 is 14 residues. The entire variable domain, with the rest obtained from reference TRBV30 and TRBJ2-6, is as follows: SQTIHQWPATLVQPVGSPLSLECTVEGTSNPNLYWYRQAAGRGLQLLFYSVGIGQISSEVPQNLSASRPQDRQFILSSKKLLLSDSGFYLCAIGESSGANVLTFGAGSRLTVL.

This clonotype was counted ten times or more. The genes are TRBV28 and TRBJ1-2; tentatively, D is TRBD1 (5 bases). Per the germline V gene, CDR1 is MDHEN and CDR2 is SYDVKM. The CDR3 runs to 14 residues. Deletions cut 4 bases from V and 4 bases from J, with 13 bases between. CDR3 sequence: CASSSQGRSYGYTF. CDR3 sequence (DNA): TGTGCCAGCAGTTCCCAGGGCCGGAGCTATGGCTACACCTTC.

With respect to this clonotype: This may be a read error, as it is one base from a much larger clone. The V call is TRBV19, the J call TRBJ2-7; 7 nucleotides match TRBD1. CDR3 size: 14 residues. Germline V gene data show CDR1 as LNHDA and CDR2 as SQIVND (reference sequence). The CDR3 sequence is CASGIGQGAYEQYF. The CDR3 region has the DNA TGTGCCAGTGGTATCGGGCAGGGGGCCTACGAGCAGTACTTC.

The table lists this clonotype with many counts. This chain connects TRBV3-1 to TRBJ2-1; 8 nucleotides agree with TRBD2. Unmatched junction bases numbered 8, after V lost 4 bases and J lost 6 bases. The CDR3 totals 15 residues. Per the germline V gene, CDR1 is LGHDT and CDR2 is YNNKEL (reference sequence). The CDR3 nucleotides are TGTGCCAGCAGCCTCCCAGCGGGAGCGTCCAATGAGCAGTTCTTC. It codes for CASSLPAGASNEQFF.

This clonotype was seen at least ten times. V usage is TRBV10-3 and J usage is TRBJ2-1; TRBD2 aligns across 10 bases. Germline CDR1 reads ENHRY; CDR2 reads SYGVKD. V lost 2 bases to trimming and J lost 4 bases; unmatched junction nucleotides: 5. The CDR3 extends over 16 amino acids. The CDR3: CAISEPGTSVYNEQFF. CDR3 nucleotides: TGTGCCATCAGTGAGCCGGGGACTAGCGTGTACAATGAGCAGTTCTTC.

This clonotype was seen ten or more times. This chain connects TRBV27 to TRBJ1-1, with unresolved D. The germline V gene has CDR1 MNHEY and CDR2 SMNVEV (reference sequence). This CDR3 has 16 residues. V was pared by 7 bases and J by 0 bases, with 18 bases between. CDR3 residues: CASTSFLGTMNTEAFF. CDR3 nucleotide sequence: TGTGCCAGCACTTCCTTTTTGGGAACAATGAACACTGAAGCTTTCTTT.